Listed below are T cell receptor beta chains from one sample, sequenced in a study of cytomegalovirus exposure and HLA in healthy donors. Repertoires were generated with immunoSEQ multiplex PCR, while TCRdb's copy carries only in-frame clones and drops some. The profile shows about 120,000 clones, over 60% of them singletons. The material sequenced was PBMCs. The receptors were gathered from a man in his thirties or forties in good health and CMV-seropositive. CDR3s include the opening cysteine and the closing phenylalanine or tryptophan. A D gene is named only where the DNA matches it firmly. Rows may omit the clone size; those that give it use once, few, many or a size class.

J: TRBJ1-5; D: NA; size: NA; V: TRBV5-4; DNA: TGTGCCAGCAGCTTGGACAGGAGCAATCAGCCCCAGCATTTT; CDR3: CASSLDRSNQPQHF
J: TRBJ1-1; D: TRBD1; size: NA; V: TRBV7-9; DNA: TGTGCCAGCAGCTTAGGACAGGGGATGTCTGAAGCTTTCTTT; CDR3: CASSLGQGMSEAFF
J: TRBJ2-5; D: NA; size: NA; V: TRBV4-3; DNA: TGCGCCAGCAGCCAGCGGTACCAAGAGACCCAGTACTTC; CDR3: CASSQRYQETQYF
J: TRBJ2-1; D: NA; size: NA; V: TRBV6-6; DNA: TGTGCCAGCAGTTACTCCCGGGTCTACAATGAGCAGTTCTTC; CDR3: CASSYSRVYNEQFF
J: TRBJ2-5; D: NA; size: NA; V: TRBV6-5; DNA: TGTGCCAGCAGTTACTCTTGGGCCAGCTCAGAGACCCAGTACTTC; CDR3: CASSYSWASSETQYF
J: TRBJ2-7; D: TRBD2; size: once; V: TRBV4-3; DNA: TGCGCCAGCAGCCATAGTTGGACTAGCGGGGGCTACGAGCAGTACTTC; CDR3: CASSHSWTSGGYEQYF
J: TRBJ1-2; D: NA; size: NA; V: TRBV28; DNA: TGTGCCAGCAACACCCCAGGTGCGACAGCCTATGGCTACACCTTC; CDR3: CASNTPGATAYGYTF
J: TRBJ2-7; D: TRBD2; size: NA; V: TRBV6-4; DNA: TGTGCCAGCAGTGCTAATGGACTAGCGGGGGACGAGCAGTACTTC; CDR3: CASSANGLAGDEQYF
J: TRBJ2-7; D: NA; size: NA; V: TRBV29-1; DNA: TGCAGCGCCGCCCCTAGCAGGTTGTACGCCGAGCAGTACTTC; CDR3: CSAAPSRLYAEQYF
J: TRBJ2-7; D: TRBD1; size: NA; V: TRBV5-1; DNA: TGCGCCAGCAGCTTCGGGACAGTGGAGTCCTACGAGCAGTACTTC; CDR3: CASSFGTVESYEQYF
J: TRBJ1-6; D: NA; size: NA; V: TRBV4-3; DNA: TGCGCCAGCAGCCCACACCCCGGGTCAGGGATCCTGACTTCACCCCTCCACTTT; CDR3: CASSPHPGSGILTSPLHF
J: TRBJ2-7; D: NA; size: NA; V: TRBV4-3; DNA: TGCGCCAGCAGCTATATGGGGCAGGGCAGTTACGAGCAGTACTTC; CDR3: CASSYMGQGSYEQYF
J: TRBJ1-2; D: NA; size: NA; V: TRBV27; DNA: TGTGCCAGCAGTTTCTCTACAGGCCTCTATGGCTACACCTTC; CDR3: CASSFSTGLYGYTF
J: TRBJ2-2; D: NA; size: NA; V: TRBV7-2; DNA: TGTGCCAGCAGCTTGGTCCCAGTCAACACCGGGGAGCTGTTTTTT; CDR3: CASSLVPVNTGELFF
J: TRBJ1-2; D: TRBD1; size: NA; V: TRBV5-1; DNA: TGCGCCAGCAGCTTGGCCGAGACAGGGGGCAAACGGTTTAACTATGGCTACACCTTC; CDR3: CASSLAETGGKRFNYGYTF
J: TRBJ1-2; D: NA; size: NA; V: TRBV18; DNA: TGTGCCAGCTCACCATCCGGGACACCTAACTATGGCTACACCTTC; CDR3: CASSPSGTPNYGYTF
J: TRBJ1-4; D: NA; size: NA; V: TRBV30; DNA: TGTGCCTGGAGTCGTGCAGGTTCGGGTAGACTAATGGGAAAACTGTTTTTT; CDR3: CAWSRAGSGRLMGKLFF
J: TRBJ1-4; D: TRBD1; size: NA; V: TRBV6-5; DNA: TGTGCCAGCAGTATCGGACAGGGGGACGAAAAACTGTTTTTT; CDR3: CASSIGQGDEKLFF
J: TRBJ2-1; D: TRBD2; size: NA; V: TRBV5-4; DNA: TGTGCCAGCAGGTTTAGGACTAGCGGGAGGGCCTACAATGAGCAGTTCTTC; CDR3: CASRFRTSGRAYNEQFF
J: TRBJ2-5; D: NA; size: NA; V: TRBV21-1; DNA: TGTGCCAGCACCCCCCGGACTAGCGGGATTATGAAGACCCAGTACTTC; CDR3: CASTPRTSGIMKTQYF
J: TRBJ2-1; D: TRBD2; size: NA; V: TRBV4-3; DNA: TGCGCCAGCAGGCGGTGGAGCGGGGGGGCGGGTGAGCAGTTCTTC; CDR3: CASRRWSGGAGEQFF
J: TRBJ1-5; D: TRBD1; size: NA; V: TRBV18; DNA: TGTGCCAGCTCACAGGGGGCTGGGAATCAGCCCCAGCATTTT; CDR3: CASSQGAGNQPQHF
J: TRBJ2-7; D: NA; size: NA; V: TRBV15; DNA: TGTGCCACCAGCAGAGGGCAGTTCCGCGAGCAGTACTTC; CDR3: CATSRGQFREQYF
J: TRBJ2-7; D: TRBD2; size: NA; V: TRBV7-2; DNA: TGTGCCAGCAGCTTTCTAGCGGGGGGGCCCTACGAGCAGTACTTC; CDR3: CASSFLAGGPYEQYF
J: TRBJ2-3; D: TRBD2; size: few; V: TRBV2; DNA: TGTGCCAGCAGTGGCGGGGGGGGTTTTAGAGATACGCAGTATTTT; CDR3: CASSGGGGFRDTQYF
J: TRBJ1-2; D: NA; size: NA; V: TRBV10-3; DNA: TGTGCCATCAGTGAGTCGACCTTCGACAGCGGACAGCTAAACTATGGCTACACCTTC; CDR3: CAISESTFDSGQLNYGYTF
J: TRBJ2-7; D: TRBD1; size: few; V: TRBV6-5; DNA: TGTGCCAGCAGTTACCCCCGGGACAGAAGGACCTACGAGCAGTACTTC; CDR3: CASSYPRDRRTYEQYF
J: TRBJ1-6; D: NA; size: NA; V: TRBV12-5; DNA: TGTGCTAGTGGTTTAGTCCTGGGAGCACCCCTCCACTTT; CDR3: CASGLVLGAPLHF
J: TRBJ2-3; D: NA; size: NA; V: TRBV27; DNA: TGTGCCAGCAGTTTCCTGCGGGAACGCGCAGATACGCAGTATTTT; CDR3: CASSFLRERADTQYF
J: TRBJ2-7; D: TRBD2; size: NA; V: TRBV27; DNA: TGTGCCAGCAGTAAGGGACTAGCGGGGCAAATCACCTACGAGCAGTACTTC; CDR3: CASSKGLAGQITYEQYF
J: TRBJ2-7; D: NA; size: NA; V: TRBV9; DNA: TGTGCCAGCAGCGCTTCGACTGGCTACGAGCAGTACTTC; CDR3: CASSASTGYEQYF
J: TRBJ1-2; D: NA; size: NA; V: TRBV6-4; DNA: TGTGCCAGCAGTGCTTCAGATGGCTATGGCTACACCTTC; CDR3: CASSASDGYGYTF
J: TRBJ1-2; D: NA; size: NA; V: TRBV4-3; DNA: TGCGCCAGCAGCCGGTCATCAAGAAGGAGGGGAGAATATGGCTACACCTTC; CDR3: CASSRSSRRRGEYGYTF
J: TRBJ1-2; D: NA; size: NA; V: TRBV28; DNA: TGTGCCAGCAGCCCCCGTAACTATGGCTACACCTTC; CDR3: CASSPRNYGYTF
J: TRBJ2-3; D: TRBD1; size: NA; V: TRBV13; DNA: TGTGCCAGCAGCTCCTGGACAGGGAGCACAGATACGCAGTATTTT; CDR3: CASSSWTGSTDTQYF
J: TRBJ1-2; D: NA; size: NA; V: TRBV5-1; DNA: TGCGCCAGCAGCTTGGTTGCGGGAACGCATCATGGCTACACCTTC; CDR3: CASSLVAGTHHGYTF
J: TRBJ2-1; D: NA; size: NA; V: TRBV27; DNA: TGTGCCAGCAGTTTGTGGGACACGGAAGGGTACAATGAGCAGTTCTTC; CDR3: CASSLWDTEGYNEQFF
J: TRBJ2-3; D: TRBD2; size: NA; V: TRBV30; DNA: TGTGCCTGGACCCGGACTAGCGGGGAAGATACGCAGTATTTT; CDR3: CAWTRTSGEDTQYF
J: TRBJ2-1; D: TRBD1; size: NA; V: TRBV11-1; DNA: TGTGCCAGCAGCCCCGGGACAGGGGCCTACAATGAGCAGTTCTTC; CDR3: CASSPGTGAYNEQFF
J: TRBJ1-1; D: NA; size: NA; V: TRBV5-1; DNA: TGCGCCAGCAGCTTGCAGGGTAACACTGAAGCTTTCTTT; CDR3: CASSLQGNTEAFF
J: TRBJ1-3; D: NA; size: once; V: TRBV7-6; DNA: TGTGCCAGCAGTCGAGGCCGGTTCTCTGGAAACACCATATATTTT; CDR3: CASSRGRFSGNTIYF
J: TRBJ2-1; D: NA; size: once; V: TRBV7-2; DNA: TGTGCCAGCAGATACAGGGTCAGCTCCTACAATGAGCAGTTCTTC; CDR3: CASRYRVSSYNEQFF
J: TRBJ1-4; D: NA; size: once; V: TRBV5-6; DNA: TGTGCCAGCAGCCCAACAACTAATGAAAAACTGTTTTTT; CDR3: CASSPTTNEKLFF
J: TRBJ2-5; D: TRBD2; size: NA; V: TRBV2; DNA: TGTGCCAGCAGTCGCGGGGGGGCCGTGGAGACCCAGTACTTC; CDR3: CASSRGGAVETQYF
J: TRBJ2-1; D: NA; size: NA; V: TRBV9; DNA: TGTGCCAGCAGCCGTCTGTCCTCCTCCTACAATGAGCAGTTCTTC; CDR3: CASSRLSSSYNEQFF
J: TRBJ2-3; D: TRBD1; size: NA; V: TRBV5-1; DNA: TGCGCCAGCAGCGGCGGGACAGGGGGCACAGATACGCAGTATTTT; CDR3: CASSGGTGGTDTQYF
J: TRBJ2-7; D: TRBD2; size: NA; V: TRBV27; DNA: TGTGCCAGCAGTTGGGGACTAGCGGGGTCCTATGAGCAGTACTTC; CDR3: CASSWGLAGSYEQYF
J: TRBJ2-1; D: TRBD2; size: NA; V: TRBV6-4; DNA: TGTGCCAGCAGAAGATTTAGCGGGCCATACAATGAGCAGTTCTTC; CDR3: CASRRFSGPYNEQFF
J: TRBJ2-1; D: NA; size: NA; V: TRBV11-1; DNA: TGTGCCAGCAGCCTCGGGGGTCTCTACAATGAGCAGTTCTTC; CDR3: CASSLGGLYNEQFF
J: TRBJ1-6; D: NA; size: NA; V: TRBV13; DNA: TGTGCCAGCAGCTTAGGGCAACCCGGGGCACCCCTCCACTTT; CDR3: CASSLGQPGAPLHF
J: TRBJ2-7; D: TRBD2; size: once; V: TRBV7-2; DNA: TGTGCCAGCAGCCTTAGCGGGGGGGGTTACGAGCAGTACTTC; CDR3: CASSLSGGGYEQYF
J: TRBJ2-3; D: NA; size: NA; V: TRBV15; DNA: TGTGCCACCAGCAGAGATCCCATCCCAGGGCAGTATTTT; CDR3: CATSRDPIPGQYF
J: TRBJ1-4; D: NA; size: NA; V: TRBV23-1; DNA: TGCGCCAGCAGTCAAAGAGGGCGTGTTAATGAAAAACTGTTTTTT; CDR3: CASSQRGRVNEKLFF
J: TRBJ2-1; D: NA; size: NA; V: TRBV27; DNA: TGTGCCAGCCAGTACTACAATGAGCAGTTCTTC; CDR3: CASQYYNEQFF
J: TRBJ2-3; D: NA; size: NA; V: TRBV15; DNA: TGTGCCACCAGCAGTCTACCGGGACTGGTCGGCGATACGCAGTATTTT; CDR3: CATSSLPGLVGDTQYF
J: TRBJ2-1; D: TRBD2; size: once; V: TRBV11-2; DNA: TGTGCCAGCAGCTCCGGACTAGCGGGTTACAATGAGCAGTTCTTC; CDR3: CASSSGLAGYNEQFF
J: TRBJ2-2; D: TRBD1; size: NA; V: TRBV27; DNA: TGTGCCAGCAGTTCCGGACAGGGGCACACCGGGGAGCTGTTTTTT; CDR3: CASSSGQGHTGELFF